This T cell receptor beta chain is drawn from a study of PD-L1 blockade in urothelial cancer (dated by TCRdb to 2017 to 2019). About the study as a whole: All patients started therapy at some point between 2014 and 2016 and received atezolizumab 1,200 mg intravenously every 3 weeks. Pretreatment blood TCR-seq was available for under 35 patients, at least one posttreatment blood collection was obtained for roughly 25 patients, and tumor TCR-seq was available for roughly 25 patients. Durable clinical benefit meant progression-free survival longer than 6 months, and TCR features were also tested against progression-free and overall survival. In the same patients, whole exome sequencing and RNA sequencing of pretreatment tumors were performed in addition to TCR sequencing. Blood samples yielded a median of around 140,000 T cells and roughly 83,000 unique TCRs, with median clonality 0.080. The study was an exploratory multi-omic analysis of somatic, immune and clinical correlates of response to PD-L1 blockade with atezolizumab in urothelial cancer. Pretreatment tumor samples, along with matched peripheral blood serially collected before and after atezolizumab treatment, were subjected to TCR sequencing. Patients had an ECOG performance status of 0 or 1 and had received between 0 and 3 prior chemotherapy regimens. Durable clinical benefit was achieved by nine patients but not by the remaining 20. Blood samples were analyzed at two time points: 3 weeks after treatment start (second dose) and 6 weeks after treatment start. About 90% of the roughly 30 patients were males with bladder-origin urothelial cancer, and about 60% of the 29 reported a prior smoking history.

The paper as a whole reports these results and caveats: Improved progression-free and overall survival was found to be associated with pretreatment peripheral blood TCR clonality below the median. Patients with durable benefit showed greater expansion of tumor-associated TCR clones in peripheral blood 3 weeks after starting treatment (n = 22, p = 0.022). Small sample size (n ≈ 28) and many exploratory analyses mean the results are intended to be hypothesis-generating.

Each PCR received spiked-in synthetic TCR analog templates so that absolute template abundance could be estimated from read counts. Using the immunoSEQ assay, TCRbeta CDR3 regions were amplified from genomic DNA with bias-controlled V and J gene primers. Sequencing of rearranged TCRbeta segments was done at approximately 20X coverage. The study's own analysis went as follows. Sequencing errors were corrected by clustering and CDR3s were annotated against IMGT to assign V, D and J genes. Downstream analyses used only productive TCRbeta rearrangements and left out out-of-frame or stop-codon sequences. Clonality was computed as one minus Shannon entropy normalized by the log of the number of unique productive sequences. Clones differing between time points or between blood and tumor were identified using Fisher's exact test with Benjamini-Hochberg correction, with an adjusted p below 0.01 applied as the threshold. TCRdb mirrors the immuneACCESS table, restricted to in-frame sequences. Some clones are absent from its copies; in checked studies, under half trace to an unresolved V gene, and the reason for the others is unknown. The V and J calls and clone size come from that table; D and trimming were worked out from the DNA. Counted in this sample were 45,000 to 60,000 clones; 82% of them appeared once. Of the sample, 1.5% to 2% falls within the top ten clones.

The meaning of the sample's time point label: pretreatment peripheral blood. A total of under 35 patients with locally advanced or metastatic urothelial carcinoma, treated at Memorial Sloan Kettering on a trial protocol, made up the cohort. Peripheral blood mononuclear cells were collected pretreatment and during treatment, with between 1 and 8 total time points obtained per patient. The Qiagen DNeasy Blood extraction kit was used to purify genomic DNA from total PBMCs and from tumor samples. PBMCs were collected pretreatment and during treatment, and were isolated and stored as previously described. Remarks on this clone: Its antigen has not been determined. Base-call qualities are not available, and no considerably larger clone is one nucleotide away.

In the germline V gene, CDR1 corresponds to MNHNS and CDR2 to SASEGT. The germline ends are 13 bases apart after V is trimmed by 2 bases and J by 5 bases. The CDR3, cysteine through phenylalanine, is 14 amino acids long. Solely the CDR3 DNA is kept, with 42 bases framed from the first base. The rearrangement combines TRBV6-1 with TRBJ2-7; D gene: possibly TRBD1, on 6 matching bases. The TCR sequence derives from a middle-aged man with urothelial cancer. The sequences come from PBMCs, collected around atezolizumab (anti-PD-L1) treatment. The CDR3 reads as follows: CASSELDRRNEQYF. The DNA reads as follows: TGTGCCAGCAGTGAACTGGACAGACGGAACGAGCAGTACTTC.